These T cell receptor beta chains were read from a single sample in a study of T-cell reconstitution after alpha-beta-depleted transplantation in children. TCRdb re-called the PCR reads through MiXCR, storing one row per CDR3 protein. The data show 780,000 or so distinct CDR3 sequences, approximately 15% seen once. The specimen was PBMCs, mostly from graft donor cells, collected 360 days after TCRalphabeta/CD19-depleted stem cell transplant. These receptors were taken from a male patient younger than 18 who had a stem cell transplant for acute lymphoblastic leukemia, so the T cells may come from the graft donor. The CDR3 runs from the conserved cysteine through the conserved F or W.

v_gene,CDR3aa
TRBV7-9,CASSLAEGRGYEQYF
TRBV24-1,CATSDWDTGELFF
TRBV12-3/TRBV12-4,CASSFPRRISTDTQYF
TRBV12-3/TRBV12-4,CASSLRTSEINEQFF
TRBV12-3/TRBV12-4,CASSLEQGMVQPQHF
TRBV7-2,CASSLLPLGGADEKLFF
TRBV29-1,CSPTTNTEAFF
TRBV3-1,CASSQERWRAAFGDTQYF
TRBV13,CASSLVPGSPEAFF
TRBV9,CASGDFISGANVLTF
TRBV20-1,CRPTPDRESYEQYF
TRBV29-1,CSVEGGGNEQYF
TRBV27,CASSLDRGHNQPQHF
TRBV27,CASSVRLVPYEQYF
TRBV12-3/TRBV12-4,CASSLAAGVTDTQYF
TRBV5-1,CASSPEGPIGEQYF
TRBV29-1,CSVGQGSDTQYF
TRBV6-2/TRBV6-3,CASKGGAGDEQYF
TRBV3-1,CASSHMINYNEQFF
TRBV5-6,CASSLVYLAGSQANYGYTF
TRBV20-1,CSARDPRTGLGNEQFF
TRBV25-1,CASSRGDVFQETQYF
TRBV7-9,CASSKGQGLGRDTQYF
TRBV7-8,CASSLVGAGAPNSNQPQHF
TRBV5-5,CASRTDSQETQYF
TRBV15,CATSRPGRVSGANVLTF
TRBV5-1,CASSFSGLAIDEQFF
TRBV4-2,CASSQSLSYEQYF
TRBV3-1,CASSRTGLTEAFF
TRBV12-3/TRBV12-4,CASSPGDIRNSNQPQHF
TRBV5-1,CASSLMGQQYEQYF
TRBV2,CASSGQGNGYEQYF
TRBV3-1,CATSQRFPGAYEQYF
TRBV12-5,CASAPLGADTQYF
TRBV11-2,CASSQGWAVDTQYF
TRBV12-3/TRBV12-4,CASSSTGTGQFF
TRBV29-1,CSVVVSYNEQFF
TRBV2,CASSAAGRWDTQYF
TRBV6-5,CASSYSRTSGSTDTQYF
TRBV4-1,CASSLLGVLAGNIQYF
TRBV12-3/TRBV12-4,CASSTILQSYEQYF
TRBV5-1,CASRHKPGQGAGANVLTF
TRBV7-2,CASSLLGDTEAFF
TRBV5-6,CASSPGGDVRHTEAFF
TRBV28,CASRGTGEYF
TRBV6-5,CASSYSLAGEPLNTQYF
TRBV20-1,CSARRTGGGRYEQYF
TRBV27,CASSYQAGRLVYGYTF
TRBV7-2,CASSLGVSVTGELFF
TRBV4-1,CASSQVWGDEQFF
TRBV5-1,CASSLQGQETQYF